This T cell receptor beta chain was captured in a study of tumor-infiltrating lymphocytes in primary liver carcinoma. Across the study: Tumors measured roughly 4.2 to 10 cm and were stage T1-T3 N0M0. Sample yields, roughly 3.5 to 8 million productive TCRbeta reads, were similar across the tissue types. Broader study findings: Left bulk and unsorted, the samples did not allow CD4+ and CD8+ repertoires to be compared.

A note on this clonotype: Its cognate antigen is unknown.

Germline DNA was also extracted, and blood RNA derived from unsorted whole blood. No treatment had been given to the patients, who were chronically infected with HBV. The investigators made TCR beta cDNA from about 500 ng total RNA, using a constant-region primer. ARM-PCR was slightly modified, and three nested multiplex PCR rounds with it gave rise to the TCR beta libraries. The two initial PCR rounds, roughly 9 cycles each, used TRBV1-TRBV30 forward and C-beta reverse primers. From the multiplex PCR reads, TCRdb called clonotypes with MiXCR, one entry per CDR3 protein. Among more than 150,000 distinct CDR3 sequences listed, 60% were seen once. The length of the CDR3 is 15 residues. Per the germline V gene, CDR1 is SEHNR and CDR2 is FQNEAQ (reference sequence). The junction had 7 bases not matched to a gene; V was cut back by 4 bases and J by 2 bases.

The chain employs TRBV7-9 and TRBJ2-7; TRBD1 matches 8 bases. Source material: peripheral blood. The clonotype was recovered from a man in his forties with primary liver carcinoma and hepatitis B virus infection. The CDR3: CASSSRGRGPYEQYF. The CDR3 region has the DNA TGTGCCAGCAGCTCCAGGGGGCGGGGTCCCTACGAGCAGTACTTC.